Listed below are T cell receptor beta chains from one sample, sequenced in a study of cytomegalovirus exposure and HLA in healthy donors. Sequencing used immunoSEQ multiplex PCR; TCRdb keeps in-frame clones, though not all of them. The sample carries 150,000 to 250,000 clones, approximately 80% recorded once. Material: PBMCs. The receptors were sampled from a woman in her 30s in good health and CMV-seropositive. CDR3s include the opening cysteine and the closing phenylalanine or tryptophan. The D gene is left open where the match is weak. Only part of the rows carry a size: once, few, many, or a class if the clone is expanded.

V gene,CDR3 length,clone size,D gene,J gene,CDR3 DNA,CDR3 protein
TRBV11-3,12,few,.,TRBJ2-2,TGTGCCAGCGGCCCCAGTACCGGGGAGCTGTTTTTT,CASGPSTGELFF
TRBV5-1,17,.,TRBD2,TRBJ2-1,TGCGCCAGCAGCCCCCAAACCGGGACTAGCGCATACAATGAGCAGTTCTTC,CASSPQTGTSAYNEQFF
TRBV10-1,15,few,.,TRBJ1-5,TGCGCCAGCAGGAAACAGGGTCGTAGCAATCAGCCCCAGCATTTT,CASRKQGRSNQPQHF
TRBV7-9,12,.,.,TRBJ1-4,TGTGCCAGCAGCCAACAGGATGAAAAACTGTTTTTT,CASSQQDEKLFF
TRBV28,14,.,.,TRBJ1-2,TGTGCCAGCAGTTTCGCGCCACGGGTGTGGGGCTACACCTTC,CASSFAPRVWGYTF
TRBV7-9,13,.,TRBD2,TRBJ2-7,TGTGCCAGCATGACTAGCGCCTCCTACGAGCAGTACTTC,CASMTSASYEQYF
TRBV30,15,.,TRBD2,TRBJ2-7,TGTGCCTGGAGTGTAAAGCCTAGCGGGAACTACGAGCAGTACTTC,CAWSVKPSGNYEQYF
TRBV10-1,14,.,TRBD1,TRBJ2-3,TGCGCCAGCAGTTCGACAGGGAAAACAGATACGCAGTATTTT,CASSSTGKTDTQYF
TRBV5-4,16,.,TRBD2,TRBJ2-2,TGTGCCAGCAGCGAAGTAGCGGGAGGCTACACCGGGGAGCTGTTTTTT,CASSEVAGGYTGELFF
TRBV28,11,.,.,TRBJ2-7,TGTGCCAGCAGCCGTATCTACGAGCAGTACTTC,CASSRIYEQYF
TRBV2,17,.,TRBD2,TRBJ2-7,TGTGCCAGCAGTGAACGGCTAGCGGGACTATTCTCCTACGAGCAGTACTTC,CASSERLAGLFSYEQYF
TRBV5-1,16,.,TRBD1,TRBJ2-2,TGCGCCAGCAGCCAAACAGGGGGCATGAACACCGGGGAGCTGTTTTTT,CASSQTGGMNTGELFF
TRBV6-5,13,.,TRBD1,TRBJ1-2,TGTGCCAGCGGCCGGGACAGGCAATATGGCTACACCTTC,CASGRDRQYGYTF
TRBV7-9,14,.,TRBD1,TRBJ2-7,TGTGCCAGCAGCCCCCGGGACAGAGCCTACGAGCAGTACTTC,CASSPRDRAYEQYF
TRBV18,14,.,.,TRBJ1-4,TGTGCCAGCTTGCCGACAGCAACTAATGAAAAACTGTTTTTT,CASLPTATNEKLFF
TRBV30,13,.,TRBD2,TRBJ2-7,TGTGCCTGGAATGGCGGGAGATTCGACGAGCAGTACTTC,CAWNGGRFDEQYF
TRBV6-1,15,.,.,TRBJ2-1,TGTGCCAGCAGTGAAGGTAGAGTAGCTGGCAATGAGCAGTTCTTC,CASSEGRVAGNEQFF
TRBV27,17,few,TRBD2,TRBJ2-2,TGTGCCAGCAGCCCGCGCCTAGCGGCCGCGAACACCGGGGAGCTGTTTTTT,CASSPRLAAANTGELFF
TRBV29-1,12,.,.,TRBJ2-1,TGCAGCGTGATGGAGGGAGGACTTGAGCAGTTCTTC,CSVMEGGLEQFF
TRBV6-5,14,.,.,TRBJ2-5,TGTGCCAGCACAGCGCCGGGGAAAGAAGAGACCCAGTACTTC,CASTAPGKEETQYF
TRBV6-6,16,.,TRBD2,TRBJ2-1,TGTGCCAGCAGTTACCTAGGGACTAGCGGGAGGCATGAGCAGTTCTTC,CASSYLGTSGRHEQFF
TRBV4-2,15,.,.,TRBJ2-5,TGTGCCAGCAGCCAAGATGGACTCCTCCAAGAGACCCAGTACTTC,CASSQDGLLQETQYF
TRBV6-6,13,.,.,TRBJ1-5,TGTGCCAGCAGTTACTCGACAAATCAGCCCCAGCATTTT,CASSYSTNQPQHF
TRBV2,14,once,.,TRBJ1-2,TGTGCCAGTGGGGTCGAAGTTTCAGGGGATGGCTACACCTTC,CASGVEVSGDGYTF
TRBV28,15,few,.,TRBJ1-3,TGTGCCAGCAGTTTGCAGGGGCTAGATGGAAACACCATATATTTT,CASSLQGLDGNTIYF
TRBV21-1,16,.,.,TRBJ2-5,TGTGCCAGCAGCAAAGGGCCAGGGGGCGCGGGGGAGACCCAGTACTTC,CASSKGPGGAGETQYF
TRBV7-9,12,.,.,TRBJ2-1,TGTGCCAGCAGCTTCTTGGAGAGTGAGCAGTTCTTC,CASSFLESEQFF
TRBV5-6,14,.,TRBD1,TRBJ2-5,TGTGCCAGCAGCTTGAGAGGGACAGGGGAGACCCAGTACTTC,CASSLRGTGETQYF
TRBV5-6,19,.,TRBD1,TRBJ2-6,TGTGCCAGCAGCTTTCCCCGGGACAGGGAACTCTCTGGGGCCAACGTCCTGACTTTC,CASSFPRDRELSGANVLTF
TRBV5-6,11,.,.,TRBJ2-5,TGTGCCAGCACAGGGATTGGGACCCAGTACTTC,CASTGIGTQYF
TRBV6-5,15,.,TRBD2,TRBJ2-2,TGTGCCAGCAGTTACTATAGCGGGAGCGCCGGGGAGCTGTTTTTT,CASSYYSGSAGELFF
TRBV7-9,16,.,TRBD2,TRBJ2-7,TGTGCCAGCAGCTCGACTAGCGGGAGGGAAACCTACGAGCAGTACTTC,CASSSTSGRETYEQYF
TRBV6-5,13,.,.,TRBJ2-1,TGTGCCAGCAGACCGGAGACTGTCACAAAGCAGTTCTTC,CASRPETVTKQFF
TRBV11-2,17,.,.,TRBJ2-6,TGTGCCAGCAGACCCCGGGACAAGATCTCTGGGGCCAACGTCCTGACTTTC,CASRPRDKISGANVLTF
TRBV20-1,10,.,.,TRBJ2-7,TGCAGTGCTAGTAGTAACGAGCAGTACTTC,CSASSNEQYF